This T cell receptor (beta chain) came from a study of blood T cell repertoires in COVID-19 (dated by TCRdb to 2018 to 2020). Concerning the study at large: Collaborator samples came from the United States, Italy and Spain and covered acute and convalescent phases of COVID-19. The material from the prospective study consisted of cDNA or gDNA derived from T cells, B-cell-depleted T cells, or PBMCs. The dataset comprised deeply sampled blood TCRbeta repertoires from subjects exposed to, actively infected with, or recovered from COVID-19. The repertoires were released in a freely available public database meant as a resource for research on the immune response to SARS-CoV-2. The samples were drawn from two sources: the first 160 participants of the ongoing ImmuneRACE study, and 1,000 to 1,500 subjects contributed by 6 global collaborators. A de-identified subject ID, COVID-19 status, age in years and sex were almost always included in the sample metadata. Where available, HLA class I and class II types were taken from metadata supplied by the sample provider and were not determined by assay-based typing.

As encoded in the germline V gene, CDR1 is SGHDT while CDR2 is YYEEEE. For this chain, trimming is 2 bases at the V end and 7 bases at the J end, and the number of junction bases without a gene match is 7. CDR3 length: 14 amino acids, cysteine to phenylalanine. Only the CDR3 DNA stays, 42 bases, in frame from base 1. TCRbeta CDR3 regions were amplified from genomic DNA using the immunoSEQ Assay, a bias-controlled multiplex PCR. As for the original processing: Nucleated cell counts per sample were estimated from amplification of reference gene primers within the assay. To quantify the absolute abundance of each unique TCRbeta CDR3 rearrangement, sequence reads were collapsed and filtered. For each sample, productive Simpson clonality was calculated by taking the square root of Simpson's diversity index across productive rearrangements. TCRdb mirrors the immuneACCESS table, restricted to in-frame sequences. Some clones are absent from its copies; in checked studies, under half trace to an unresolved V gene, and the reason for the others is unknown. V and J calls and clone size are those listed in that table; D and trimming were worked out from the DNA. Recorded for this sample are a few hundred thousand clones; 75% to 90% of them occurred a single time. The top ten clones comprise roughly 0.92% of the sample.

Points the paper makes about the study in general: The amount of clinical and demographic metadata varied by source and participant and was provided uncurated.

A second Seattle source provided samples from volunteer blood donors who had recovered from COVID-19. Whole blood was collected in K2EDTA tubes by collaborating institutions according to the institutions' own protocols. Collaborator samples were shipped for TCRbeta analysis as frozen whole blood, isolated PBMCs, or DNA extracted from either sample type. In this sample, this clone turned up once. The antigen it recognizes is unknown. It has no much larger one-base neighbor in the sample; base qualities were not kept. This TCR was sampled from a woman between 40 and 50 years old who had recovered from COVID-19. The receptor chain draws on TRBV5-6 and TRBJ2-7, with 9 bases in between that match TRBD1. Source material: peripheral blood. CDR3 loop: CASSFGDRAREQYF. The sequenced DNA: TGTGCCAGCAGCTTTGGGGACAGGGCAAGAGAGCAGTACTTC.